This T cell receptor beta chain was sequenced for a study of T-cell reconstitution after alpha-beta-depleted transplantation in children. V trimming: 3 bases; J trimming: 1 base; junction bases outside the gene matches: 0. Germline V lookup: CDR1 SQVTM, CDR2 ANQGSEA. The CDR3 contains 15 residues. The library targeted TCRbeta and was prepared with unique molecular identifiers. TCRdb called the PCR reads again in MiXCR, with one record for every CDR3 protein. Here the sample spans some 400,000 distinct CDR3 sequences, roughly 20% being singletons. The rearrangement links TRBV29-1 to TRBJ2-3; 14 bases are shared with TRBD2. The sample here was PBMCs from the stem cell graft donor, taken from the stem cell graft. The receptor's source is a human donor who donated a stem cell graft to a child with acute myeloid leukemia. The CDR3 spells CSVEGLAGGTDTQYF. CDR3 sequence (DNA): TGCAGCGTTGAGGGACTAGCGGGGGGCACAGATACGCAGTATTTT.